The entry that follows covers one TCR beta chain sequence. There is no known antigen for this receptor. No much larger clonotype is one base removed from it; base qualities were not supplied. This entry comes from a study of shared clonotypes between healthy human individuals (dated by TCRdb to 2018 to 2020). Regarding the research as a whole: The cohort included a few men and a couple of women between 18 and 49 years of age. To increase sequencing depth and limit assay-specific biases, different laboratories used diverse techniques to prepare libraries and sequence TCR repertoires. To estimate repertoire size and how much clonotype sharing occurs between individuals, the study deeply sequenced the blood TCR repertoires of about five healthy adults. Per donor, three plates each were used for CD4 naive and CD4 memory, two for CD8 naive, and one for CD8 memory. Per donor, leukapheresis produced somewhere between about 0.8 and 9.5 billion PBMCs. Overall study results and their limits: Naive subsets generally had larger estimated clonotype richness than memory subsets. Rarefaction of sorted-subset datasets indicated incomplete sequencing despite the large sequencing depth. Because the study included only a small number of donors, the genetic and exposure-history diversity represented was limited. Sampling was limited to blood, and TCR repertoires in tissue likely differ from TCR repertoires in blood. Compared with non-shared clonotypes, clonotypes shared by all four sorted-subset donors had higher generation probabilities. Sharing across four donors was observed for approximately 5% of naive CD4, 3% to 3.5% of naive CD8, roughly 2.3% of memory CD4, and roughly 0.4% of memory CD8 clonotypes. Based on pairwise subsampling, the degree of clonotype sharing among donors was expected to be affected by sequencing depth.

V loses 6 bases, J loses 6 bases, and the germline ends lie 20 bases apart. The CDR3, from cysteine to phenylalanine, totals 15 residues. Only the CDR3 part of the read is kept: 45 bases, read in frame from the first base. CDR1 and CDR2 were assigned from the germline V gene as MNHEY and SVGAGI. Using the deep immunoSEQ assay, TCR CDR3 regions were amplified from genomic DNA by multiplex PCR. Genomic DNA extracted from each cell subset was distributed evenly over all wells of several immunoSEQ 96-well plates, and each plate served as one replicate. For sorted subsets, each replicate PCR was loaded with approximately 200 ng genomic DNA, equivalent to 25,000 to 35,000 T cell genomes. The purified libraries were quantified using a Qubit 3.0 fluorometer, sized with a Bioanalyzer 2100, and then quantified again using the KAPA Library Quantification kit. A separate single-read 150-cycle Illumina NextSeq 550 flow cell was used to sequence each immunoSEQ 96-well plate. Regarding the original processing steps: Because the immunoSEQ output included only junctional sequences and no quality scores, the filtering could not be the same as the filtering used for full-length reads. To assign V/J genes and CDR3, sequences were annotated against IMGT germline references using PyIR, a Python wrapper for IgBLAST v1.9. Reads were removed for weak V/J assignments (E-value above 1e-6), missing CDR3, stop codons, out-of-frame junctions, or ambiguous translated residues. A V3J clonotype was defined by an identical inferred V gene, J gene, and CDR3 amino acid sequence. The percentage overlap between two repertoires was calculated by dividing the number of shared unique clonotypes by the size of the smaller repertoire. RTK rarefaction, the Chao1 estimator, and Recon v2.1 estimates of unobserved clonotypes were used to assess repertoire richness. Generation probabilities for all TCRbeta clonotypes obtained by the gDNA method from a handful of donors were computed using OLGA. As stored in TCRdb, this immuneACCESS dataset retains in-frame rearrangements with V and J assigned. A fraction of the clones does not appear; measured against another copy, unresolved V genes explain less than half of the discrepancy, and the remainder lacks a known reason. That table is the source of V, J and clone size, and D and trimming were worked out from the DNA. This sample is represented by around 610,000 clones; about 95% of them were singletons. The ten largest make up 0.095% to 0.13% of the sample.

For the CD8 naive samples, CD45RO-negative cells were positively selected for CCR7, yielding a CD45RA+CCR7+ population from which TemRA cells were excluded. The donors were healthy, HIV-negative adults who had no recently reported acute infections or vaccinations. Every donor was a Caucasian adult residing in Nashville, Tennessee, USA. After blood collection by leukapheresis, PBMCs were isolated using Ficoll-Histopaque density gradient centrifugation and then cryopreserved in the vapor phase of liquid nitrogen. Analytical flow cytometry was used to check the purity and quantity of each magnetically sorted T cell population. Genomic DNA was isolated from each sorted fraction and quantified by UV absorbance on a Nanodrop 2000c.

The rearrangement joined TRBV6-5 to TRBJ1-1, with the D gene uncertain. The TCR was taken from a young woman in good health. Sequencing input: naive CD8+ T cells sorted from blood. The cell subset or site tag for this specimen amounts to: CD45RA+CCR7+. CDR3 loop: CASRTPGARVSEAFF. DNA sequence: TGTGCCAGCAGAACACCCGGCGCTAGGGTGTCTGAAGCTTTCTTT.